These 25 T cell receptor beta chains share one sample of origin, sequenced in a study of blood T cell repertoires in COVID-19. Repertoires were generated with immunoSEQ multiplex PCR, while TCRdb's copy carries only in-frame clones and drops some. The data show 250,000 or so clones, with around 90% seen just once and 2.5% to 3% held by the top ten. The sequencing sample was made of PBMCs or T cells enriched from blood (not recorded which). The receptor source for this set is a middle-aged man who had been exposed to COVID-19.

This clone was detected once. The V gene is TRBV6-5, the J gene TRBJ2-7; perhaps TRBD1 as D (6 bases). The CDR3 has 13 amino acids. CDR1 and CDR2 (germline): MNHEY, SVGAGI. Trimming pared 6 bases from V and 7 bases from J, leaving 16 bases between. For the CDR3, the DNA is TGTGCCAGCAGGGACAGCGCTTTTTGGGAGCAGTACTTC. It yields the protein CASRDSAFWEQYF.

V gene TRBV9 combines with J gene TRBJ1-6, with 9 bases that match TRBD1. Per the germline V gene, CDR1 is SGDLS and CDR2 is YYNGEE. The CDR3 spans 16 residues. The junction had 7 bases not matched to a gene; V was cut back by 3 bases and J by 6 bases. The CDR3 sequence: CASSAEGQGGNSPLHF. CDR3 nucleotide sequence: TGTGCCAGCAGCGCAGAGGGACAGGGAGGTAATTCACCCCTCCACTTT.

This chain links TRBV9 with TRBJ1-1; D might be TRBD1 (5 bases). The CDR3 consists of 17 residues. V was clipped by 0 bases and J by 0 bases, with 15 bases between them. Germline assignment: CDR1 SGDLS and CDR2 YYNGEE. This CDR3 is CASSVDNSKGMNTEAFF. DNA of the CDR3: TGTGCCAGCAGCGTAGATAATAGTAAGGGGATGAACACTGAAGCTTTCTTT.

The DNA of the CDR3 is TGTGCCAGTAGTATCCGGGCTACGGGATTGGGCGGGGATGGCTACACCTTC. It specifies CASSIRATGLGGDGYTF. J is TRBJ1-2 and V is TRBV19; D unclear. This CDR3 region has 17 residues. Trimming left V 3 bases short and J 6 bases short, with 23 bases between. The V gene's germline CDR1 is LNHDA and CDR2 SQIVND (reference sequence).

This clone was picked up a small number of times. This rearrangement joins TRBV5-1 to TRBJ1-2; no clear D gene. CDR1 is SGHRS and CDR2 is YFSETQ in the germline V gene. This CDR3 has 16 residues. Trimming took 0 bases from V and 5 from J, leaving 17 bases between them. CDR3 protein: CASSLAVRELPYGYTF. Written as DNA, the CDR3 is TGCGCCAGCAGCTTGGCCGTAAGAGAGCTACCTTATGGCTACACCTTC.

This clone came up many times. The chain employs TRBV10-3 and TRBJ1-1, with TRBD1 matching over 9 bases. This CDR3 contains 15 residues. J was trimmed by 3 bases and V by 3 bases; bases with no gene match: 5. Germline loops: CDR1 ENHRY, CDR2 SYGVKD. CDR3 loop: CAISDTGQGDTEAFF. DNA for the CDR3: TGTGCCATCAGTGACACGGGACAGGGCGACACTGAAGCTTTCTTT.

This chain links TRBV5-1 with TRBJ2-1; D unresolved. CDR1 is SGHRS and CDR2 is YFSETQ in the germline V gene. V was pared by 2 bases and J by 5 bases, with 8 bases between. The CDR3 has 13 amino acids. CDR3 sequence (DNA): TGCGCCAGCAGCTTCGGTTTCCACAATGAGCAGTTCTTC. This translates into CASSFGFHNEQFF.

Concerning this clone: Its ends do not fully match the called genes, so a read error is possible. This rearrangement joins TRBV15 to TRBJ1-4; no clear D. The CDR3 sequence is 13 residues long. CDR1 and CDR2 (germline): LNHNV, YYDKDF (reference sequence). CDR3 in DNA: TGTGCCACCACCAGAGATCTTAATGAAAAACTGTTTTTT. Its translation is CATTRDLNEKLFF.

V usage is TRBV10-3 and J usage is TRBJ2-7, with TRBD2 as a possible D gene (6 bases). CDR1 is ENHRY, CDR2 SYGVKD, per germline. Trimming removed 5 bases at V and 6 bases at J, with 17 bases between. This CDR3 region has 14 residues. In DNA, the CDR3 is TGTGCCATCAGTCAGGAGGGAAAAGGGACCGAGCAGTACTTC. This gives the protein CAISQEGKGTEQYF.

This clone has a single count. CDR3 loop: CASSPTGSSYNSPLHF. The CDR3, as DNA: TGCGCCAGCAGCCCAACGGGGTCCTCCTATAATTCACCCCTCCACTTT. The rearrangement joins TRBV5-1 to TRBJ1-6; D gene unclear. Germline CDR1 reads SGHRS; CDR2 reads YFSETQ. Trimming left V 4 bases short and J 0 bases short, with 11 bases between. The CDR3 runs to 16 residues.

This chain uses TRBV19 with TRBJ2-7; no firm D call. CDR1 LNHDA and CDR2 SQIVND come from the germline V gene (reference sequence). Trimming stripped 3 bases from V and 0 bases from J, with 6 bases between. The CDR3 extends over 13 amino acids. The CDR3 region has the DNA TGTGCCAGTAGTATCCCCAACTCCTACGAGCAGTACTTC. Translating it yields CASSIPNSYEQYF.

The table lists this clone with a count of one. The chain links TRBV7-3 to TRBJ2-5; 10 bases agree with TRBD2. Germline CDR1 and CDR2: SGHTA and FQGTGA. The CDR3 has 14 amino acids. The junction had 8 bases not matched to a gene; V was cut back by 9 bases and J by 4 bases. The CDR3 loop reads CASSVSGRVETQYF. In nucleotides, the CDR3 is TGTGCCAGTTCGGTGAGCGGGAGGGTAGAGACCCAGTACTTC.

The V call is TRBV12-5, the J call TRBJ1-2; 9 bases are shared with TRBD1. V shed 5 bases, J shed 5 bases, and the junction held 9 bases outside the gene matches. This CDR3 is built from 15 residues. The germline CDR1 and CDR2 sequences are LGHNT and FRNRAP. The CDR3 DNA follows: TGTGCTAGTGGTCCACCCGAACAGGGGGCGTATGGCTACACCTTC. This encodes CASGPPEQGAYGYTF. The full variable domain, rest sourced from reference TRBV12-5 and TRBJ1-2, is DARVTQTPRHKVTEMGQEVTMRCQPILGHNTVFWYRQTMMQGLELLAYFRNRAPLDDSGMPKDRFSAEMPDATLATLKIQPSEPRDSAVYFCASGPPEQGAYGYTFGSGTRLTVV.

J is TRBJ1-3 and V is TRBV24-1; D unresolved. The V end lost 1 base, the J end lost 0 bases, and 6 bases lay between the germline ends. Germline V CDR1 and CDR2: KGHDR, SFDVKD. This CDR3 is built from 15 residues. The CDR3 sequence is CATSDLTDSGNTIYF. The CDR3 coding sequence is TGTGCCACCAGTGATTTAACTGACTCTGGAAACACCATATATTTT.

The chain couples TRBV5-5 to TRBJ1-5; D ambiguous. CDR3 size: 13 residues. Germline V gene lookup returns CDR1 SGHKS and CDR2 YYEKEE (reference sequence). The ends were cut back, 2 bases at V and 11 bases at J, with 14 bases in the middle. The CDR3 here is CASSLWTDYTQHF. The CDR3 DNA follows: TGTGCCAGCAGCTTATGGACGGACTATACCCAGCATTTT.

The genes are TRBV6-5 and TRBJ2-1; 9 nucleotides match TRBD1. V shed 3 bases, J shed 5 bases, and the junction held 8 bases outside the gene matches. The CDR3 is 16 amino acids. Germline CDR1 reads MNHEY; CDR2 reads SVGAGI. CDR3 in amino acids: CASSYSTGTGNNEQFF. The CDR3 DNA reads TGTGCCAGCAGTTATTCTACCGGGACAGGGAACAATGAGCAGTTCTTC.

V usage is TRBV7-2 and J usage is TRBJ2-7; TRBD1 agrees at 11 bases. V lost 1 base, J lost 4 bases, and 3 bases stayed unmatched. The CDR3 is made up of 15 amino acids. CDR1 and CDR2 from the germline V gene are SGHTA and FQGNSA. The CDR3 DNA reads as TGTGCCAGCAGCTTAGGGACAGGGGGCGTGTACGAGCAGTACTTC. It yields the protein CASSLGTGGVYEQYF.

The genes are TRBV3-1 (or the pseudogene TRBV3-2) and TRBJ1-2; the D is unclear. The V gene lost 4 bases and the J gene lost 2 bases, with 8 bases spanning the gap. The CDR3 extends over 13 amino acids. CDR1 and CDR2 from the germline V gene are LGHDT and YNNKEL (reference sequence). In DNA, the CDR3 is TGTGCCAGCAGCCCGAGAAGAAACTATGGCTACACCTTC. Translating it yields CASSPRRNYGYTF.

The chain joins TRBV5-6 to TRBJ2-3, with 7 bases matching TRBD2. Trimming took 4 bases from V and 1 from J; bases not matched to a gene: 9. Germline V gene sequence: CDR1 SGHDT, CDR2 YYEEEE. The CDR3 is 16 amino acids. The CDR3 sequence: CASSALTGGGTDTQYF. Written as DNA, the CDR3 is TGTGCCAGCAGCGCGCTGACGGGGGGAGGCACAGATACGCAGTATTTT.

J is TRBJ2-5 and V is TRBV7-8; TRBD2 matches 14 bases. Germline V lookup: CDR1 SGHVS, CDR2 FQNEAQ. The CDR3 loop spans 15 amino acids. The V and J ends lost 5 bases and 3 bases, in that order; junction bases with no gene match: 2. Written as DNA, the CDR3 is TGTGCCAGCAGCCGGGGACTAGCGGGAGAAGAGACCCAGTACTTC. Protein: CASSRGLAGEETQYF.

V is TRBV7-9 and J is TRBJ2-7; TRBD1 matches 8 bases. The germline CDR1 and CDR2 sequences are SEHNR and FQNEAQ (reference sequence). This CDR3 spans 14 amino acids. The V gene end was trimmed by 3 bases and the J gene end by 3 bases; junction bases not matched to a gene: 4. CDR3 nucleotide sequence: TGTGCCAGCAGCTTTCGGACAGGGCTCTACGAGCAGTACTTC. This encodes CASSFRTGLYEQYF.

A note on this clone: In the same sample, other DNA sequences code for this CDR3. This chain joins TRBV7-2 and TRBJ1-1; weak D call: TRBD1 (5 bases). Trimming removed 5 bases at V and 0 bases at J, with 10 bases between. This CDR3 has 14 amino acids. Germline CDR1 and CDR2: SGHTA and FQGNSA. CDR3 sequence (DNA): TGTGCCAGCAGCCTGGGGGGGATGAACACTGAAGCTTTCTTT. It yields the protein CASSLGGMNTEAFF.

The chain recombines TRBV29-1 with TRBJ2-7, with D possibly matching TRBD2 (5 bases). This CDR3 is built from 16 residues. Germline V CDR1 and CDR2: SQVTM, ANQGSEA. V shed 1 base and J shed 2 bases, with 18 bases lying between them. Here the CDR3 DNA reads TGCAGCGTTGAAGGAGGGAGCGCAGGAGAACCCTACGAGCAGTACTTC. Its translation: CSVEGGSAGEPYEQYF.

The gene calls are TRBV7-6 and TRBJ2-7; 9 positions match TRBD2. The CDR3 length is 15 residues. Germline V gene lookup returns CDR1 SGHVS and CDR2 FNYEAQ. With 2 bases clipped from V and 2 bases from J, the junction kept 4 bases outside the gene matches. The CDR3 loop reads CASSLTSGRTYEQYF. The CDR3 DNA reads as TGTGCCAGCAGCTTAACCAGCGGGAGGACCTACGAGCAGTACTTC.

This sequence joins TRBV28 and TRBJ1-2; D not resolved. V dropped 1 base and J dropped 4 bases, with 10 bases sitting between them. There are 14 residues in the CDR3. Germline CDR1 MDHEN, CDR2 SYDVKM. The CDR3 region is CASSLSRHIYGYTF. The DNA of the CDR3 is TGTGCCAGCAGTTTATCAAGACACATCTATGGCTACACCTTC.